This T cell receptor (beta chain) was retrieved from a study of type 1 regulatory T cells. Comments on this clonotype: Its antigen is unidentified.

The CDR3 sequence is 18 residues long. Germline lookup yields CDR1 KGHDR and CDR2 SFDVKD. After removal of 2 bases from V and 9 bases from J, the junction contained 17 bases not matched to a gene. TCRdb passed the reads through MiXCR, listing each CDR3 protein once. Of 60,000 to 70,000 distinct CDR3 sequences in the sample, about 62% were seen once. The chain carries TRBV24-1 and TRBJ2-1; 8 bases agree with TRBD2. The source material was cultured T cells, either the whole culture or a sorted T cell fraction (not recorded which). The subset: Tr1-enriched cell product generated in vitro against host alloantigens. The receptor was derived from a human donor in good health. CDR3: CATSDSGKSEYREGEQFF. CDR3 nucleotide sequence: TGTGCCACCAGTGATTCTGGGAAGAGCGAATACCGGGAGGGTGAGCAGTTCTTC.